Listed here are 8 T cell receptor beta chains from one sample, sequenced in a study of PD-1 blockade in classical Hodgkin lymphoma (dated by TCRdb to about 2020). Library generation was performed with the immunoSEQ multiplex PCR assay. Not all clones reach the TCRdb copy of this immuneACCESS table, which keeps in-frame sequences only. Checked studies attribute under half of the gap to unresolved V genes and leave the rest unexplained. In this sample the table shows almost 85,000 clones, around nine tenths of which occur a single time. In total, the top ten clones hold around 20% of the sample. The sample's time point, from its label and the paper: cycle 1 day 1 (C1D1), immediately before nivolumab initiation. Every trial patient had relapsed after autologous stem cell transplantation, and cohorts A, B and C differed in prior brentuximab vedotin exposure. This material consisted of peripheral blood mononuclear cells (PBMCs), taken at baseline. Every receptor here comes from a human donor with classical Hodgkin lymphoma.

In this sample, this clone turned up a few times. This chain links TRBV10-2 with TRBJ1-5; D unclear. The CDR3 is 15 amino acids. V was pared by 2 bases and J by 3 bases, with 11 bases between. CDR1 and CDR2 from the germline V gene are WSHSY and SAAADI. CDR3 sequence (DNA): TGCGCCAGCAGTGAGGAGGGCCAACACAATCAGCCCCAGCATTTT. It encodes CASSEEGQHNQPQHF.

The gene calls are TRBV28 and TRBJ2-1; D not resolved. Trimming stripped 2 bases from V and 2 bases from J, with 4 bases between. This CDR3 is built from 13 residues. Germline CDR1 reads MDHEN; CDR2 reads SYDVKM. CDR3 sequence reads: CASSLRPYNEQFF. CDR3 in DNA: TGTGCCAGCAGTTTACGGCCCTACAATGAGCAGTTCTTC.

The chain employs TRBV28 and TRBJ2-7; 8 positions agree with TRBD2. The CDR3 covers 17 residues. Germline CDR1 MDHEN, CDR2 SYDVKM. V lost 3 bases to trimming and J lost 2 bases; unmatched junction nucleotides: 12. The CDR3 nucleotides read TGTGCCAGCAGTTTTCGTTTAGCGGGGTGGGGCACCTACGAGCAGTACTTC. It translates to CASSFRLAGWGTYEQYF.

This rearrangement joins TRBV4-3 to TRBJ2-7, with D hard to call. Germline values: CDR1 LGHNA, CDR2 YSLEER. V was cut by 0 bases and J by 2 bases, with 17 bases left in between. This CDR3 has 17 amino acids. CDR3 amino acids: CASSQDAPRTTTYEQYF. The CDR3 DNA reads as TGCGCCAGCAGCCAAGACGCCCCGAGGACGACAACCTACGAGCAGTACTTC.

The chain links TRBV12-2 to TRBJ2-7; the listed D gene, TRBD2, was not tested against the DNA. TRBV12-2 is recorded as a pseudogene. This CDR3 contains 18 residues. CDR3 sequence reads: CASRFGPLAGGRYYEQYF. CDR3 DNA sequence: TGTGCAAGTCGCTTCGGCCCTCTAGCGGGAGGGCGTTACTACGAGCAGTACTTC.

The V gene is TRBV30, the J gene TRBJ1-2, with 8 bases that match TRBD1. The germline V gene encodes CDR1 GTSNPN and CDR2 SVGIG (reference sequence). After removal of 1 base from V and 8 bases from J, the junction contained 6 bases not matched to a gene. CDR3 length: 13 residues. This CDR3 is CAWSGTGTGGYTF. In nucleotides, the CDR3 is TGTGCCTGGAGTGGGACCGGGACAGGAGGCTACACCTTC.

CDR3 nucleotide sequence: TGCGCCAGCAGCCAGGGGGGGTCCCTCACCGGGGAGCTGTTTTTT. It yields the protein CASSQGGSLTGELFF. The V and J genes are TRBV5-1 and TRBJ2-2; D possibly uses TRBD1 or TRBD2 (7 bases each). Germline loops: CDR1 SGHRS, CDR2 YFSETQ. V lost 4 bases, J lost 4 bases, and 14 bases lay in between. This CDR3 is 15 amino acids long.

V is TRBV4-3 and J is TRBJ1-1, with TRBD1 identical over 7 bases. This CDR3 is built from 16 residues. With V trimmed by 0 bases and J by 0 bases, 4 bases remained unmatched. Germline values: CDR1 LGHNA, CDR2 YSLEER. The CDR3: CASSQDAGGLNTEAFF. CDR3 nucleotide sequence: TGCGCCAGCAGCCAAGACGCAGGGGGGCTGAACACTGAAGCTTTCTTT.